Described below is a single T cell receptor beta chain sequence and its context. What it binds is unknown. This sample is drawn from a study of cytomegalovirus exposure and HLA in healthy donors. Both 60 Vbeta primers and 13 Jbeta primers went into the PCR. Measured with immunoSEQ multiplex PCR; TCRdb has only the in-frame clones, and not every one. Its listing shows more than 75,000 clones. Study-wide results and limits: Available immune exposure information was restricted to CMV serostatus only. V- and J-gene trimming of TCR beta was linked (in a later analysis) to a missense DCLRE1C variant.

The germline CDR1 and CDR2 sequences are LGHNA and YNFKEQ. The CDR3 contains 17 residues. Trimming shortened V by 0 bases and J by 6 bases, and 20 bases separated the two germline ends. What was sequenced was PBMCs. This chain uses TRBV4-2 with TRBJ1-2; a possible D gene is TRBD1 (5 bases). This TCR derives from a man aged 50 or older in good health and CMV-seropositive. Here the CDR3 DNA reads TGTGCCAGCAGCCAAGATAGGGCCGGGGGAGTATATGATGGCTACACCTTC. Protein sequence: CASSQDRAGGVYDGYTF.